The 21 T cell receptor beta chains given below trace back to one sample, sequenced in a study of T cells after somatic rescue of genetic block. Using immunoSEQ multiplex PCR, the repertoire was profiled, and TCRdb retains in-frame clones only, with some absent. This sample has roughly 70,000 clones, with just over 90% found just once. Sequencing was done on a sample of peripheral blood mononuclear cells (PBMCs). The receptors were sampled from a man aged 35 to 55.

In DNA form, the CDR3 reads TGTGCCAGTAGCCACGACGGTACAGATACGCAGTATTTT. Its translation is CASSHDGTDTQYF. J is TRBJ2-3 and V is TRBV19, with D uncertain. V was trimmed by 6 bases and J by 3 bases, leaving 10 bases between them. CDR1 and CDR2 (germline): LNHDA, SQIVND (reference sequence). The CDR3 is made up of 13 amino acids.

This rearrangement joins TRBV28 to TRBJ2-3; TRBD1 is a possible D gene (6 bases). The CDR3 spans 14 residues. The ends were cut back, 6 bases at V and 3 bases at J, with 13 bases in the middle. The germline V gene has CDR1 MDHEN and CDR2 SYDVKM. CDR3 sequence (DNA): TGTGCCAGCAGGAGGGGCAGGGGTACAGATACGCAGTATTTT. It is translated as CASRRGRGTDTQYF.

The chain is built from TRBV10-3 and TRBJ2-6; weak D call: TRBD1 (5 bases). The V and J ends lost 3 bases and 2 bases respectively, with 5 bases between them. The germline V gene has CDR1 ENHRY and CDR2 SYGVKD. The CDR3 loop spans 14 amino acids. CDR3 protein: CAISDRAGANVLTF. The CDR3 DNA reads TGTGCCATCAGTGACAGGGCTGGGGCCAACGTCCTGACTTTC.

The chain recombines TRBV5-4 with TRBJ1-1; TRBD1 aligns across 7 bases. V gave up 3 bases and J gave up 7 bases; unmatched junction bases: 3. The CDR3 spans 12 residues. The germline gives CDR1 SGHNT, CDR2 YYREEE (reference sequence). The CDR3 region is CASSWGDSEAFF. CDR3 DNA sequence: TGTGCCAGCAGCTGGGGGGACAGTGAAGCTTTCTTT.

The V gene is TRBV9, the J gene TRBJ2-3; D uncertain. Germline V gene sequence: CDR1 SGDLS, CDR2 YYNGEE. The CDR3 is 13 residues long. Trimming cost V 3 bases and J 9 bases, with 14 bases left between them. The CDR3 here is CASSADGKRTQYF. The CDR3 bases are TGTGCCAGCAGCGCAGATGGGAAGAGGACGCAGTATTTT.

The chain has TRBV2 and TRBJ2-1, with 7 bases matching TRBD1. J was trimmed by 8 bases and V by 8 bases; bases with no gene match: 6. Germline CDR1 is SNHLY and CDR2 is FYNNEI. The CDR3 consists of 12 residues. The CDR3 loop reads CASDRVRDEQFF. CDR3 DNA: TGTGCCAGCGACAGGGTCCGAGATGAGCAGTTCTTC. Combining the CDR3 with reference TRBV2 and TRBJ2-1 gives the whole variable domain EPEVTQTPSHQVTQMGQEVILRCVPISNHLYFYWYRQILGQKVEFLVSFYNNEISEKSEIFDDQFSVERPDGSNFTLKIRSTKLEDSAMYFCASDRVRDEQFFGPGTRLTVL.

The genes are TRBV18 and TRBJ1-2; no clear D gene. Deletions cut 3 bases from V and 8 bases from J, with 13 bases between. The CDR3 loop spans 13 amino acids. Germline loops: CDR1 KGHSH, CDR2 LQKENI. As DNA, the CDR3 is TGTGCCAGCTCACCCATAGAAACGCGCGGCTACACCTTC. It translates to CASSPIETRGYTF. Complete variable domain (other parts from reference TRBV18 and TRBJ1-2): NAGVMQNPRHLVRRRGQEARLRCSPMKGHSHVYWYRQLPEEGLKFMVYLQKENIIDESGMPKERFSAEFPKEGPSILRIQQVVRGDSAAYFCASSPIETRGYTFGSGTRLTVV.

There are a few counts of this clone. The J gene is TRBJ1-4, the V gene TRBV19; D is unresolved. V was shortened by 8 bases and J by 7 bases, with 5 bases between the two germline ends. Per germline, CDR1 LNHDA and CDR2 SQIVND (reference sequence). The CDR3 contains 10 residues. CDR3 in amino acids: CASGFEKLFF. DNA for the CDR3: TGTGCCAGTGGGTTTGAAAAACTGTTTTTT.

This rearrangement joins TRBV5-1 to TRBJ2-5; D remains ambiguous. This CDR3 spans 13 amino acids. Deletions cut 5 bases from V and 4 bases from J, with 12 bases between. Per the germline V gene, CDR1 is SGHRS and CDR2 is YFSETQ. CDR3 DNA sequence: TGCGCCAGCAGAGCTCAGGCTCGAGAGACCCAGTACTTC. Translated: CASRAQARETQYF.

This rearrangement joins TRBV19 to TRBJ1-1; 7 bases line up with TRBD1. In germline, CDR1 is LNHDA, CDR2 SQIVND (reference sequence). The trim removed 5 bases at V and 5 bases at J, leaving 2 bases unmatched. This CDR3 is built from 12 residues. For the CDR3, the DNA is TGTGCCAGTAGTCCACAGGGGACTGAAGCTTTCTTT. It specifies CASSPQGTEAFF.

The chain has TRBV5-1 and TRBJ2-1, with 13 bases aligning to TRBD2. Germline assignment: CDR1 SGHRS and CDR2 YFSETQ. This CDR3 contains 17 residues. Trimming at V came to 4 bases and at J to 2 bases, leaving 6 bases not matched to a gene. Written as DNA, the CDR3 is TGCGCCAGCAGCAAAGGACTAGCGGGAGTCGCCTACAATGAGCAGTTCTTC. Encoded protein: CASSKGLAGVAYNEQFF.

The rearrangement joins TRBV6-5 to TRBJ2-7; D remains unclear. Trimming removed 4 bases at V and 1 base at J, with 8 bases between. The CDR3 is 13 residues long. Germline values: CDR1 MNHEY, CDR2 SVGAGI. The CDR3 sequence: CASSLLPSYEQYF. For the CDR3, the DNA is TGTGCCAGCAGTTTGTTGCCTTCCTACGAGCAGTACTTC.

This clone has more than one count but fewer than ten. V and J are TRBV14 and TRBJ1-6; D is possibly TRBD1 (6 bases). V gave up 4 bases and J gave up 7 bases, with 17 bases separating them. The CDR3 is 16 amino acids. Germline V gene lookup returns CDR1 SGHDN and CDR2 FVKESK. The CDR3 sequence is CASSRTGRGYNSPLHF. CDR3 DNA sequence: TGTGCCAGCAGCCGAACAGGGAGGGGATACAATTCACCCCTCCACTTT.

The chain carries TRBV5-1 and TRBJ2-7; 9 nucleotides agree with TRBD1. V lost 0 bases, J lost 4 bases, and 8 bases stayed unmatched. CDR1 SGHRS and CDR2 YFSETQ come from the germline V gene. This CDR3 comprises 16 residues. The CDR3 region is CASSLATGGNSYEQYF. As DNA, the CDR3 is TGCGCCAGCAGCTTGGCTACAGGGGGCAATTCGTACGAGCAGTACTTC.

This chain uses TRBV9 with TRBJ2-2, with 7 bases identical to TRBD2. After removal of 4 bases from V and 7 bases from J, the junction contained 10 bases not matched to a gene. The CDR3 is made up of 15 amino acids. In germline, CDR1 is SGDLS, CDR2 YYNGEE. The DNA of the CDR3 is TGTGCCAGCAGCCCCCGGGGAGGGGCGGACGGGGAGCTGTTTTTT. Its translation: CASSPRGGADGELFF. Full variable domain (remainder filled in from reference TRBV9 and TRBJ2-2): DSGVTQTPKHLITATGQRVTLRCSPRSGDLSVYWYQQSLDQGLQFLIQYYNGEERAKGNILERFSAQQFPDLHSELNLSSLELGDSALYFCASSPRGGADGELFFGEGSRLTVL.

In DNA form, the CDR3 reads TGTGCCAGCAGCCCCCAAATGGAAGCTTTCTTT. Encoded protein: CASSPQMEAFF. This sequence joins TRBV7-9 and TRBJ1-1; D gene unclear. Germline V lookup: CDR1 SEHNR, CDR2 FQNEAQ (reference sequence). CDR3 length: 11 residues. The ends were cut back, 5 bases at V and 8 bases at J, with 9 bases in the middle. Drawing the rest from reference TRBV7-9 and TRBJ1-1, the complete variable domain is DTGVSQNPRHKITKRGQNVTFRCDPISEHNRLYWYRQTLGQGPEFLTYFQNEAQLEKSRLLSDRFSAERPKGSFSTLEIQRTEQGDSAMYLCASSPQMEAFFGQGTRLTVV.

This clone was counted a single time. The chain recombines TRBV7-2 with TRBJ2-7; D is undetermined. V was clipped by 1 base and J by 0 bases, with 7 bases between them. Germline V lookup: CDR1 SGHTA, CDR2 FQGNSA. This CDR3 is 14 amino acids long. CDR3 nucleotide sequence: TGTGCCAGCAGCTTAGGTCCTAGCTCCTACGAGCAGTACTTC. Translating gives CASSLGPSSYEQYF. Using reference TRBV7-2 and TRBJ2-7 for the parts outside the CDR3, the full variable domain is GAGVSQSPSNKVTEKGKDVELRCDPISGHTALYWYRQSLGQGLEFLIYFQGNSAPDKSGLPSDRFSAERTGGSVSTLTIQRTQQEDSAVYLCASSLGPSSYEQYFGPGTRLTVT.

The genes are TRBV16 and TRBJ2-1; D possibly uses TRBD1 or TRBD2 (5 bases each). The V and J ends lost 6 bases and 13 bases respectively, with 16 bases between them. There are 12 residues in the CDR3. Germline loops: CDR1 KGHSY, CDR2 FQNENV. CDR3 nucleotides: TGTGCCAGCAGTCAGGGTGGGAGATTTCAGTTCTTC. Protein product: CASSQGGRFQFF.

The CDR3 spells CAIRAGTGTYEQYF. The DNA of the CDR3 is TGTGCCATCAGGGCCGGGACGGGAACCTACGAGCAGTACTTC. The chain links TRBV10-3 to TRBJ2-5; D may match TRBD1 or TRBD2 (5 bases each). The end of the DNA fits TRBJ2-7 better, so the J call may be wrong. This CDR3 is 14 amino acids long. Germline loops: CDR1 ENHRY, CDR2 SYGVKD.

The chain uses TRBV21-1 and TRBJ2-7; no check of the table's D call, TRBD1, against the DNA was made. TRBV21-1 constitutes a pseudogene. The CDR3 has 16 residues. CDR3 nucleotides: TGTGCCAGCAGCATCGCTTTGACAGGGGACGCCTACGAGCAGTACTTC. Translating gives CASSIALTGDAYEQYF.

The chain combines TRBV15 with TRBJ1-4, with D maybe TRBD1 (5 bases). In germline, CDR1 is LNHNV, CDR2 YYDKDF (reference sequence). The CDR3 sequence is 17 residues long. Trimming stripped 5 bases from V and 0 bases from J, with 16 bases between. The CDR3 reads CATSGGRRGATNEKLFF. The CDR3 region has the DNA TGTGCCACCAGCGGGGGACGTCGGGGGGCAACTAATGAAAAACTGTTTTTT.